A selection of T cell receptor beta chains follows, all from one sample in a study of T cells in Graves' hyperthyroidism and ophthalmopathy. Each CDR3 protein is one row after TCRdb ran MiXCR on the multiplex PCR reads. This sample yields 250,000 to 300,000 distinct CDR3 sequences, of which roughly 19% are seen a single time; less than 40% belongs to the top ten. Sequencing was done on a sample of blood. The receptors derive from a man aged 50 or older with Graves' ophthalmopathy. The CDR3 runs from the conserved cysteine through the conserved F or W. Fields, in order: V gene, J gene, CDR3 protein.

TRBV7-9,TRBJ2-2,CASSFQGPNTGELFF
TRBV2,TRBJ2-1,CASSQDREGEQFF
TRBV29-1,TRBJ2-3,CSGRTAGTDTQYF
TRBV20-1,TRBJ2-7,CSARDGGGVSTYEQYF
TRBV20-1,TRBJ2-7,CSAYRTSGGTSYEQYF
TRBV4-1,TRBJ2-2,CASSQEVAGGVTGELFF
TRBV9,TRBJ2-5,CASSTAGMRTQYF
TRBV28,TRBJ2-3,CASNREGLPDTQYF
TRBV7-3,TRBJ2-1,CASSVGPQGLYNEQFF
TRBV5-1,TRBJ2-2,CASSLGLAEYRNTGELFF
TRBV28,TRBJ2-1,CASSSTGLAGDFSYNEQFF
TRBV27,TRBJ2-1,CASSLTSGGAGEQFF
TRBV7-2,TRBJ1-4,CASSTRTGALFF
TRBV30,TRBJ1-2,CAWRLGWGSGYTF
TRBV5-8,TRBJ2-3,CASSPQPGSSDTQYF
TRBV12-3/TRBV12-4,TRBJ2-6,CASRNSWDRVNSGANVLTF
TRBV5-4,TRBJ2-5,CASSLRTSGQETQYF
TRBV6-2/TRBV6-3,TRBJ1-2,CASSPSDYYGYTF
TRBV12-3/TRBV12-4,TRBJ1-5,CASRVQGSEQPQHF
TRBV9,TRBJ1-1,CASSVDGDLGTEAFF
TRBV28,TRBJ1-2,CAGSSSRGSDGYTF
TRBV28,TRBJ1-5,CASLPRAGARQPQHF
TRBV12-3/TRBV12-4,TRBJ2-3,CASVEGTDTQYF
TRBV20-1,TRBJ2-7,CSAGYLREQYF
TRBV27,TRBJ2-1,CASSFGTGVYNEQFF
TRBV30,TRBJ2-3,CAWSVGSASTDTQYF